The 22 T cell receptor beta chains presented below share a single source sample, sequenced in a study of T cells in localized non-small cell lung cancer. Sequenced by immunoSEQ multiplex PCR; TCRdb stores in-frame clones only, minus some. The sample includes around 91,000 clones, approximately 88% of them seen just once. Sequenced here: peripheral blood, sampled before any cancer treatment. These receptors were taken from a man between 40 and 69 years old with stage I squamous cell lung carcinoma.

V and J are TRBV9 and TRBJ1-2; D gene uncertain. This CDR3 has 12 residues. Germline CDR1 SGDLS, CDR2 YYNGEE. V was cut by 4 bases and J by 7 bases, with 11 bases left in between. The CDR3 sequence is CASSSSGIGYTF. CDR3 in DNA: TGTGCCAGCAGCTCCAGCGGGATTGGCTACACCTTC.

The chain joins TRBV11-2 to TRBJ1-2; D not resolved. The V end lost 1 base, the J end lost 2 bases, and 8 bases lay between the germline ends. The CDR3 runs 14 residues. Germline loops: CDR1 SGHAT, CDR2 FQNNGV. CDR3 sequence (DNA): TGTGCCAGCAGCTTAGGACCCGGGAACTATGGCTACACCTTC. Amino acid sequence: CASSLGPGNYGYTF.

The V gene is TRBV4-2, the J gene TRBJ1-4; 7 bases align to TRBD1. The CDR3 is 15 residues long. Germline V gene sequence: CDR1 LGHNA, CDR2 YNFKEQ. After removal of 3 bases from V and 8 bases from J, the junction contained 9 bases not matched to a gene. CDR3 amino acids: CASSHKTGMGEKLFF. CDR3 coding DNA: TGTGCCAGCAGCCATAAGACAGGGATGGGGGAAAAACTGTTTTTT.

The rearrangement links TRBV29-1 to TRBJ1-1; 10 nucleotides line up with TRBD1. J lost 1 base, V lost 7 bases, and 3 bases had no gene match. CDR3 length: 13 residues. From germline, CDR1 is SQVTM and CDR2 ANQGSEA. CDR3 in amino acids: CSGGQGSNTEAFF. The CDR3 nucleotides read TGCAGCGGGGGACAGGGGTCGAACACTGAAGCTTTCTTT.

This clone was seen once. The V and J genes are TRBV4-1 and TRBJ1-2, with D possibly TRBD1 on 5 matching bases. Trimming shortened V by 4 bases and J by 3 bases, and 15 bases separated the two germline ends. This CDR3 contains 15 residues. Per the germline V gene, CDR1 is MGHRA and CDR2 is YSYEKL. CDR3: CASSLGAGRYYGYTF. CDR3 nucleotides: TGCGCCAGCAGCCTCGGGGCAGGCCGGTACTATGGCTACACCTTC.

The chain recombines TRBV5-6 with TRBJ1-2, with D perhaps TRBD1 (5 bases). Trimming cost V 1 base and J 10 bases, with 17 bases left between them. Germline V gene data show CDR1 as SGHDT and CDR2 as YYEEEE. This CDR3 is 14 amino acids long. The CDR3 DNA sequence: TGTGCCAGCAGCTTGAGGTTCGGGGGTTCCTTCTACACCTTC. Protein product: CASSLRFGGSFYTF.

V gene TRBV5-4 combines with J gene TRBJ1-6; TRBD1 is a possible D gene (6 bases). Between the trimmed V and J ends, which lost 4 bases and 8 bases, there was a span of 16 bases. The germline V gene encodes CDR1 SGHNT and CDR2 YYREEE (reference sequence). The CDR3 loop spans 15 amino acids. CDR3 residues: CASSGLQGLDSPLHF. The CDR3 nucleotides read TGTGCCAGCAGCGGATTACAGGGTCTCGATTCACCCCTCCACTTT.

The CDR3 here is CASSLARTGGSYEQYF. The CDR3 bases are TGTGCCAGCAGCTTGGCCCGGACAGGGGGTTCCTACGAGCAGTACTTC. This chain links TRBV5-5 with TRBJ2-7, with 10 bases identical to TRBD1. The germline V gene has CDR1 SGHKS and CDR2 YYEKEE (reference sequence). This CDR3 is 16 amino acids long. Germline trimming cut 0 bases from V and 1 base from J; bases unmatched to any gene: 4.

Only a few counts were recorded for this clone. The J gene is TRBJ1-5, the V gene TRBV4-1; D uncertain. The CDR3 totals 16 residues. Trimming pared 0 bases from V and 6 bases from J, leaving 15 bases between. Germline V gives CDR1 MGHRA, CDR2 YSYEKL. CDR3 sequence (DNA): TGCGCCAGCAGCCAAGAATATGGCGGGCATCGTCAGCCCCAGCATTTT. Encoded protein: CASSQEYGGHRQPQHF.

The rearrangement uses TRBV7-2 and TRBJ2-4, with D unclear. V lost 1 base and J 1 base, leaving 5 bases between the germline ends. CDR3 length equals 14 residues. Germline values: CDR1 SGHTA, CDR2 FQGNSA. The CDR3 coding sequence is TGTGCCAGCAGCTTAGGTGTGGCCAAAAACATTCAGTACTTC. It translates to CASSLGVAKNIQYF.

The rearrangement uses TRBV27 and TRBJ2-3, with 8 bases aligning to TRBD1. V shed 5 bases and J 3 bases; nucleotides not matched to a gene: 4. The CDR3 length is 14 residues. The germline gives CDR1 MNHEY, CDR2 SMNVEV (reference sequence). For the CDR3, the DNA is TGTGCCAGCAGTGGACAGGGAAGGACAGATACGCAGTATTTT. Translating gives CASSGQGRTDTQYF.

This chain links TRBV9 with TRBJ1-3, with D perhaps TRBD1 (6 bases). CDR1 is SGDLS, CDR2 YYNGEE, per germline. The CDR3 is 15 residues long. The V and J ends lost 4 bases and 0 bases respectively, with 11 bases between them. The CDR3 reads CASSTGTSSGNTIYF. Here the CDR3 DNA reads TGTGCCAGCAGCACAGGGACGAGCTCTGGAAACACCATATATTTT. Combining the CDR3 with reference TRBV9 and TRBJ1-3 gives the whole variable domain DSGVTQTPKHLITATGQRVTLRCSPRSGDLSVYWYQQSLDQGLQFLIQYYNGEERAKGNILERFSAQQFPDLHSELNLSSLELGDSALYFCASSTGTSSGNTIYFGEGSWLTVV.

J is TRBJ1-2 and V is TRBV11-3; D possibly corresponds to TRBD1 (5 bases). Germline V gene lookup returns CDR1 SGHNT and CDR2 YENEEA. Trimming shortened V by 3 bases and J by 8 bases, and 16 bases separated the two germline ends. The CDR3 consists of 14 residues. This chain's CDR3 is CASSFRVRTEGYTF. The CDR3 bases are TGTGCCAGCAGCTTCAGGGTACGCACTGAAGGCTACACCTTC.

The gene calls are TRBV6-1 and TRBJ1-5; D is unresolved. CDR3 length: 13 residues. Trimming took off 4 bases at V and 1 base at J, with 5 bases between the two ends. Germline V gene lookup returns CDR1 MNHNS and CDR2 SASEGT. For the CDR3, the DNA is TGTGCCAGCAGTGCCGAGAGCAATCAGCCCCAGCATTTT. Translated: CASSAESNQPQHF.

This rearrangement joins TRBV10-3 to TRBJ2-7; the match to TRBD2 covers 11 bases. There are 14 residues in the CDR3. Germline V gene data show CDR1 as ENHRY and CDR2 as SYGVKD. With V trimmed by 8 bases and J by 3 bases, 6 bases remained unmatched. The DNA for the CDR3 is TGTGCCATCTCATCCGGGACTAGCGGCTACGAGCAGTACTTC. Amino acid sequence: CAISSGTSGYEQYF.

This chain links TRBV5-1 with TRBJ1-6; 11 positions agree with TRBD1. CDR1 and CDR2 (germline): SGHRS, YFSETQ. Trimming at V came to 3 bases and at J to 5 bases, leaving 1 base not matched to a gene. CDR3 length: 15 residues. The CDR3 protein is CASSWTGGHNSPLHF. As DNA, the CDR3 is TGCGCCAGCAGCTGGACAGGGGGCCATAATTCACCCCTCCACTTT.

The gene calls are TRBV9 and TRBJ2-1; 7 bases fit TRBD1. The V and J ends lost 6 bases and 0 bases, in that order; junction bases with no gene match: 6. The CDR3 contains 15 residues. From germline, CDR1 is SGDLS and CDR2 YYNGEE. Written as DNA, the CDR3 is TGTGCCAGCACCCCAGGGGGTCGCTCCTACAATGAGCAGTTCTTC. It translates to CASTPGGRSYNEQFF.

The genes are TRBV28 and TRBJ2-7, with D unclear. The CDR3 is 11 residues long. Germline V gives CDR1 MDHEN, CDR2 SYDVKM. Trimming stripped 5 bases from V and 4 bases from J, with 6 bases between. CDR3 residues: CASSSRYEQYF. CDR3 nucleotide sequence: TGTGCCAGCAGTAGCCGTTACGAGCAGTACTTC.

The CDR3 loop reads CASSRYRISTDTQYF. Written as DNA, the CDR3 is TGTGCCAGCAGCCGGTATCGGATAAGCACAGATACGCAGTATTTT. The J gene is TRBJ2-3, the V gene TRBV28; D is unresolved. The V end was cut by 6 bases, the J end by 0 bases, with 13 bases between. Germline CDR1 and CDR2: MDHEN and SYDVKM. This CDR3 spans 15 amino acids.

This chain joins TRBV6-1 and TRBJ1-1; D perhaps matches TRBD1 (6 bases). The length of the CDR3 is 13 residues. With 7 bases removed from V and 0 bases from J, the gap between germline ends came to 9 bases. CDR1 and CDR2 (germline): MNHNS, SASEGT. CDR3 residues: CASTQGMNTEAFF. The DNA for the CDR3 is TGTGCCAGCACCCAGGGGATGAACACTGAAGCTTTCTTT.

This chain uses TRBV30 with TRBJ1-4; perhaps TRBD1 as D (5 bases). Trimming shortened V by 5 bases and J by 5 bases, and 12 bases separated the two germline ends. CDR1 and CDR2 from the germline V gene are GTSNPN and SVGIG (reference sequence). This CDR3 contains 13 residues. Written as DNA, the CDR3 is TGTGCCTGGGCTGGAGGGGAGAATGAAAAACTGTTTTTT. Protein: CAWAGGENEKLFF.

Details on this clone: This sample includes further DNA sequences coding for the same CDR3. The V and J genes are TRBV5-6 and TRBJ1-2, with D maybe TRBD1 (5 bases). CDR1 and CDR2 (germline): SGHDT, YYEEEE. The germline V and J ends were trimmed by 1 base and 2 bases, with 9 bases remaining between them. The CDR3 loop spans 14 amino acids. CDR3 nucleotides: TGTGCCAGCAGCTTGTTTCAGGGAAACTATGGCTACACCTTC. It yields the protein CASSLFQGNYGYTF.